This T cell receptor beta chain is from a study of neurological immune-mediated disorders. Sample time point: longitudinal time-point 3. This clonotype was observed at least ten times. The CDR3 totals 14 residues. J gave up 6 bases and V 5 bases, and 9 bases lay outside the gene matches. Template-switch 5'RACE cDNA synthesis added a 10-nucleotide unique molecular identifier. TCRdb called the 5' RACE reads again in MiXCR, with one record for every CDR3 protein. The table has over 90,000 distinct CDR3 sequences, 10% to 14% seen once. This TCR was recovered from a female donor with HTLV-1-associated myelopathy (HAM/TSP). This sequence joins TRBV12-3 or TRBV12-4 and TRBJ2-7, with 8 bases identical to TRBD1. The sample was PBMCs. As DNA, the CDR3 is TGTGCCAGCAGTCGGACAGGGTTTCGGTCCGAGCAGTACTTC. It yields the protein CASSRTGFRSEQYF.